This T cell receptor beta chain was profiled in a study of graft-versus-host responses after intestinal transplantation. Study context: Multivisceral, liver-intestinal, or isolated intestinal transplants were performed in recipients. Anti-thymocyte globulin was used for induction in all recipients, who then took tacrolimus and steroids for approximately 3 years.

Repertoires were generated with immunoSEQ multiplex PCR, while TCRdb's copy carries only in-frame clones and drops some. Among more than 95,000 clones listed, less than 90% were seen once. As to this clone: Antigen: not known.

The sample here was unstimulated CD4+ T cells sorted from spleen or lymph node cells, taken before intestinal transplant. The receptor was derived from a human donor who received an intestinal transplant.

As DNA, the CDR3 is TGCAGCGTTGAAGACCGCGAGTCCTACGAGCAGTACTTC. Translated: CSVEDRESYEQYF. This chain links TRBV29-1 with TRBJ2-5, with D unclear. The J call may not be correct, given that the DNA end is closer to TRBJ2-7. CDR1 and CDR2 (germline): SQVTM, ANQGSEA. The CDR3 has 13 residues.